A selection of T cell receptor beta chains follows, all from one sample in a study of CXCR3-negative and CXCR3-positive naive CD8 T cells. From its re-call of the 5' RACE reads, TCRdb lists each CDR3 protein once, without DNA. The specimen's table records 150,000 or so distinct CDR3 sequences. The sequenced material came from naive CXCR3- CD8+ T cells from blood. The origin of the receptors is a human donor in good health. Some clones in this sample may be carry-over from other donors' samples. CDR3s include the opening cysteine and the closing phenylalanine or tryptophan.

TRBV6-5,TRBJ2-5,CASSSGTGQETQYF
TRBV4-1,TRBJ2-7,CASSPAQGAGEQYF
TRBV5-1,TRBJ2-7,CASSLGASYEQYF
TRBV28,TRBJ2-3,CASSSPWSGRWIDTQYF
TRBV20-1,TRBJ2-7,CSARAGSGPYEQYF
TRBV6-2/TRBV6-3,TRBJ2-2,CASSWRESTGELFF
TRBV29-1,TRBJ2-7,CSVEDGGLSSYEQYF
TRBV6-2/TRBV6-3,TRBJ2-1,CASEEGYNEQFF
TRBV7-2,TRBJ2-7,CASSTSLQGADWGYEQYF
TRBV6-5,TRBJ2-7,CASSYSSGDSYEQYF
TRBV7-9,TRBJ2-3,CAIQPPGVGDTQYF
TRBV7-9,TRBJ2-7,CASSSPGGQGTSIYEQYF
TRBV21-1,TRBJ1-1,CASSPNFLRGARGTEAFF
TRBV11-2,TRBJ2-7,CASSEAASYEQYF
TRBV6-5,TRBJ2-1,CASNPLGLADEQFF
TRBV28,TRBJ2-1,CASSWRSSYNEQFF
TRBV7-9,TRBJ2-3,CASSLFPGDTQYF
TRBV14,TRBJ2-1,CASSQTTPRERYNEQFF
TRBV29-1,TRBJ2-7,CSAGLTYEQYF
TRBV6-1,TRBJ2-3,CASSEMPWTDTQYF
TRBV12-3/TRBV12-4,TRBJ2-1,CASSHWEVDEQFF
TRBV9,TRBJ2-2,CASSVGRGPTGELFF
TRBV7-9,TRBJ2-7,CASSHGQTYEQYF
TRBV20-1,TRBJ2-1,CSASRSGGWNEQFF
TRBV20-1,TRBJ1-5,CSARDEDWGNQPQHF
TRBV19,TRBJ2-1,CASSIVGGDTYNEQFF
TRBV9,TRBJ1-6,CASSVGTARGSPLHF